This T cell receptor (beta chain) was retrieved from a study of shared clonotypes between healthy human individuals (dated by TCRdb to about 2020). Concerning the study at large: Three men and a couple of women, aged 18 to 49 years, made up the cohort. The study deeply sequenced blood TCR repertoires of five healthy adults to estimate repertoire size and the extent of clonotype sharing between individuals. Different laboratories and diverse techniques were used to prepare libraries and sequence TCR repertoires, to increase sequencing depth and limit assay-specific biases. Leukapheresis yielded between about 0.94 and 9.5 billion PBMCs per donor. General findings and caveats noted by the study authors: Pairwise subsampling led to the expectation that sequencing depth would affect the degree of clonotype sharing among donors. Sampling was limited to blood, and TCR repertoires in tissue likely differ from TCR repertoires in blood. Because the study included only a small number of donors, the genetic and exposure-history diversity represented was limited.

Donors were healthy HIV-negative adults with no recently reported acute infections or vaccinations. Every donor was a Caucasian adult residing in Nashville, Tennessee, USA. In the unsorted samples, 70 million to 95 million PBMCs were counted, and genomic DNA was extracted using the QIAamp DNA Blood Mini kit. Blood was obtained by leukapheresis, after which PBMCs were separated by Ficoll-Histopaque density gradient centrifugation and cryopreserved in liquid nitrogen vapor phase. Its CDR3 holds 13 amino acids, cysteine through phenylalanine. Of the read, only the CDR3 DNA is kept; its 39 bases are in frame from base 1. CDR1 and CDR2 are read off the germline V gene (reference sequence) as MNHEY and SMNVEV. Deletion took 9 bases off V and 2 bases off J, with a span of 14 bases between the germline ends. Using the deep immunoSEQ assay, multiplex PCR amplified TCR CDR3 regions from genomic DNA. Extracted genomic DNA from each cell subset was spread evenly across all wells of several immunoSEQ 96-well plates, with each plate serving as a replicate. For unsorted PBMC, each replicate PCR was loaded with roughly 0.3 ug genomic DNA, equivalent to 30,000 or so T cell genomes. Ten immunoSEQ deep assay plates were used to sequence the unsorted PBMC genomic DNA. The purified libraries were quantified using a Qubit 3.0 fluorometer, sized with a Bioanalyzer 2100, and then quantified again using the KAPA Library Quantification kit. A separate single-read 150-cycle Illumina NextSeq 550 flow cell was used to sequence each immunoSEQ 96-well plate. Concerning the study's data processing: Because the immunoSEQ output included only junctional sequences and no quality scores, the filtering could not be the same as the filtering used for full-length reads. To assign V/J genes and CDR3, sequences were annotated against IMGT germline references using PyIR, a Python wrapper for IgBLAST v1.9. Reads were filtered out if the reads had weak V/J assignments (E-value above 1e-6), no CDR3, stop codons, out-of-frame junctions, or ambiguous translated residues. V3J clonotypes were defined as sequences sharing the same inferred V gene, J gene, and CDR3 amino acid sequence. Percentage overlap between repertoires was computed as shared unique clonotypes divided by the size of the smaller repertoire. Repertoire richness was assessed with RTK rarefaction, the Chao1 estimator, and Recon v2.1 estimates of unobserved clonotypes. The immuneACCESS repertoire file appears here via TCRdb, limited to in-frame rearrangements. These files lack a portion of the clones; in checked studies, under half of the deficit traces to unresolved V genes, and the cause of the others is not known. V and J calls and clone size follow that table, whereas D and trimming were derived from the DNA. The sample profile shows about 87,000 clones; less than 50% of them were found once. Of the sample, more than 12% falls within the top ten clones.

Notes on this clone: Which antigen it targets is not known. Base qualities are not provided; no much larger clone lies one nucleotide away.

The sequence links TRBV27 to TRBJ2-7; the D segment might be TRBD1 or TRBD2, since each matches 5 bases. Sequencing used PBMCs. This sequence was found in a middle-aged woman in good health. Some clones in this sample may be carry-over from other donors' samples. CDR3 reads: CASMGRETYEQYF. The DNA sequence reads TGTGCCAGTATGGGACGGGAAACCTACGAGCAGTACTTC.